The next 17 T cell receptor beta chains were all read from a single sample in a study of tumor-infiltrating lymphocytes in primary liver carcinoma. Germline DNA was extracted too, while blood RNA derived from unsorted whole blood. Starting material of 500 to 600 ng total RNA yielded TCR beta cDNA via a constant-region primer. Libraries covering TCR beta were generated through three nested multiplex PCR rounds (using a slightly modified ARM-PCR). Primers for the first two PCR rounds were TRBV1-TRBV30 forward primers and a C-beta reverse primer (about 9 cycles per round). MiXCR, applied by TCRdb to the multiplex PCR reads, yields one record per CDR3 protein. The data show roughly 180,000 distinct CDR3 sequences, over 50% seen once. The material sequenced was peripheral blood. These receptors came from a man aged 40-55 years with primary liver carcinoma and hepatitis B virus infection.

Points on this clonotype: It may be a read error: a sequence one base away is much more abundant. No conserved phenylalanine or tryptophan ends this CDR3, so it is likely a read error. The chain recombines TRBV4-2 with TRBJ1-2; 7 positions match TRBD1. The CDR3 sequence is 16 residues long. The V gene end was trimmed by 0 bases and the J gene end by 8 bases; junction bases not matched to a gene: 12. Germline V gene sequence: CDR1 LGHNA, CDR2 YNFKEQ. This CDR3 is CASSQETATGVGGYTL. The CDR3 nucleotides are TGTGCCAGCAGCCAAGAAACCGCAACAGGGGTAGGCGGCTACACCTTG.

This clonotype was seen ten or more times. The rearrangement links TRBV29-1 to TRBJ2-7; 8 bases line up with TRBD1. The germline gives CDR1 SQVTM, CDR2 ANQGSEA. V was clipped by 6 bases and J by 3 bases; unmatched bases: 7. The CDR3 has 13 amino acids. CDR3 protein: CSVLTGAGYEQYF. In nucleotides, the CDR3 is TGCAGCGTCCTGACAGGGGCCGGCTACGAGCAGTACTTC.

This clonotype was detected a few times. The CDR3 protein is CATSASGNEETQYF. In DNA, the CDR3 is TGTGCCACCTCTGCTAGCGGGAATGAAGAGACCCAGTACTTC. The chain recombines TRBV5-6 with TRBJ2-5, with 9 bases matching TRBD2. The CDR3 extends over 14 amino acids. Germline V lookup: CDR1 SGHDT, CDR2 YYEEEE. Unmatched junction bases numbered 9, after V lost 9 bases and J lost 3 bases.

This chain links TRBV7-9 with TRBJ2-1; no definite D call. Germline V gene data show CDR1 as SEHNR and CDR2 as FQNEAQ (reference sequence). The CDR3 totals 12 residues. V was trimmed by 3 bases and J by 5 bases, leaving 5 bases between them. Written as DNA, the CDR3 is TGTGCCAGCAGCTTCCTGGACAATGAGCAGTTCTTC. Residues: CASSFLDNEQFF.

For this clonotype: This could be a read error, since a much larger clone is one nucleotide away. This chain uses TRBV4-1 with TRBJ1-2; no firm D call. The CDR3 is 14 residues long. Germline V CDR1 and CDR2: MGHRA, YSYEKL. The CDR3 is CDSSQNPGVYGYTF. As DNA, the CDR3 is TGCGACAGCAGCCAAAACCCGGGAGTCTATGGCTACACCTTC.

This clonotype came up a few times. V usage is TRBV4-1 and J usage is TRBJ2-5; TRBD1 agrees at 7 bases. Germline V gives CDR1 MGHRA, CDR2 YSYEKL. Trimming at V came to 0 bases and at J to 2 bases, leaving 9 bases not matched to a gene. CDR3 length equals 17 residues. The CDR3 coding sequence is TGCGCCAGCAGCCAAGATACGGGGACAGATAGACAAGAGACCCAGTACTTC. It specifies CASSQDTGTDRQETQYF.

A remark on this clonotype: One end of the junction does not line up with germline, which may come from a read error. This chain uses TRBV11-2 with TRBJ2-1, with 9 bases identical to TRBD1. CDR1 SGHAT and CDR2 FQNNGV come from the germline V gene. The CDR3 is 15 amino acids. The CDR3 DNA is TGTGCCTGCAGCTGGAACCGGGACAGGGTTAATGAGCAGTTCTTC. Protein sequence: CACSWNRDRVNEQFF. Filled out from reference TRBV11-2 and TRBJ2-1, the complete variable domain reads EAGVAQSPRYKIIEKRQSVAFWCNPISGHATLYWYQQILGQGPKLLIQFQNNGVVDDSQLPKDRFSAERLKGVDSTLKIQPAKLEDSAVYLCACSWNRDRVNEQFFGPGTRLTVL.

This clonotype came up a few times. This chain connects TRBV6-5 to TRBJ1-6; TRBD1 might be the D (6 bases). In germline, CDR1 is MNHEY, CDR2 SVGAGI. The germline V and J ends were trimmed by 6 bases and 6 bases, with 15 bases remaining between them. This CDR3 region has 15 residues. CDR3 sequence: CASRPQGRGNSPLHF. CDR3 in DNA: TGTGCCAGCAGACCTCAGGGCAGGGGTAATTCACCCCTCCACTTT.

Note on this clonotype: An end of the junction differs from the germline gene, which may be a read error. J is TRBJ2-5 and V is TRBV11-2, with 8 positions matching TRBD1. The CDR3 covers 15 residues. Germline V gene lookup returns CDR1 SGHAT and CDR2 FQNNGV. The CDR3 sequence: CVSSTPETGEETHYF. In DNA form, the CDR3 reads TGTGTCAGCAGCACCCCAGAGACAGGGGAAGAGACCCACTACTTC.

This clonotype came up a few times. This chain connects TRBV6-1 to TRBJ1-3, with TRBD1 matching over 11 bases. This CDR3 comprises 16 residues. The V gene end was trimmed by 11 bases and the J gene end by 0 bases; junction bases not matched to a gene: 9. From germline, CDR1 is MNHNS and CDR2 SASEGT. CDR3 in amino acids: CACQPGTGGSGNTIYF. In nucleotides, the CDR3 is TGTGCCTGCCAACCTGGGACAGGGGGCTCTGGAAACACCATATATTTT.

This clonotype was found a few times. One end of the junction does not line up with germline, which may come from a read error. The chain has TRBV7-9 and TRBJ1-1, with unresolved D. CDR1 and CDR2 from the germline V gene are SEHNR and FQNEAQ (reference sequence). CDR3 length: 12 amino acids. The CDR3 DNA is TGTGCCAGCAGCTCTAGGGCGACTGGAGCTTTCTTT. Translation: CASSSRATGAFF.

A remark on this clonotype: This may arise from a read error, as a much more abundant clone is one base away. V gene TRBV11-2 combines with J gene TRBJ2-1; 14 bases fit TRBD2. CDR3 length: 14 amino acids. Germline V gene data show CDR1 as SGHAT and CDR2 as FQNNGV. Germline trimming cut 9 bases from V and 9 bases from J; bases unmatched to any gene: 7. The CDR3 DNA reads TGTGCCAGAGGGGGACTAGCGGGAGACAGTGAGCAGTTCTTC. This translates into CARGGLAGDSEQFF.

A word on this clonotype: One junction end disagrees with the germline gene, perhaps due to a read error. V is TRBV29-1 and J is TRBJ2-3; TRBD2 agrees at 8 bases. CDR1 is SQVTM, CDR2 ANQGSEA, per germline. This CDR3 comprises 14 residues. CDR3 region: CSVSGGPMGDAQYF. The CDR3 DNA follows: TGCAGCGTTTCGGGAGGGCCGATGGGAGATGCGCAGTATTTT.

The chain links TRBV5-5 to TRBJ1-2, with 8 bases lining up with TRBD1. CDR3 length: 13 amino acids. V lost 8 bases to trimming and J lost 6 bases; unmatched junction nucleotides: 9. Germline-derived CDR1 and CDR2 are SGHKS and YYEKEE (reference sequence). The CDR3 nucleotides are TGTGCCAGAAGTCCCCAGGGGGCGGATGGCTACACCTTC. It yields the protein CARSPQGADGYTF.

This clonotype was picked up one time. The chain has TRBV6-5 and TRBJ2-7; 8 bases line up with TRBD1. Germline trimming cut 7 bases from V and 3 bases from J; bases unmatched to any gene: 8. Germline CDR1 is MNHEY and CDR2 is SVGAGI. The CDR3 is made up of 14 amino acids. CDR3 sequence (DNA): TGTGCCAGCATCGGACAGGGTGAAGGCTACGAGCAGTACTTC. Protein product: CASIGQGEGYEQYF.

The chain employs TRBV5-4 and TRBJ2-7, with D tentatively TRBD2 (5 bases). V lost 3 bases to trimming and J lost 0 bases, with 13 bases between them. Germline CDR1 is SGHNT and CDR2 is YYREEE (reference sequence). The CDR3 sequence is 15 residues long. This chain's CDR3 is CASSSPGGSSYEQYF. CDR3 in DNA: TGTGCCAGCAGCTCCCCGGGTGGGAGCTCCTACGAGCAGTACTTC.

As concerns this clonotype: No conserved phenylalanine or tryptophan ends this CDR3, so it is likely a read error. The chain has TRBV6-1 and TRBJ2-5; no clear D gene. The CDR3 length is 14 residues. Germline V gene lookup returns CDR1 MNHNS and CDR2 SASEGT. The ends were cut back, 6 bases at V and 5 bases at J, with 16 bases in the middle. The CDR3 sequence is CASSPERRLETQYS. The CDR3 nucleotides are TGTGCCAGCAGCCCCGAACGTCGACTGGAGACCCAGTACTCC.